This is a list of T cell receptor beta chains from one sample in a study of shared clonotypes between healthy human individuals. The table came from immunoSEQ multiplex PCR; TCRdb's copy has only in-frame clones and leaves some out. The sample gives 2 million or so clones, roughly 95% of which show up once; 0.13% is in the top ten. The sample taken for sequencing was naive CD4+ T cells sorted from blood. These receptors originate from a man between 18 and 35 years old in good health. Each CDR3 is given with its conserved first and last residue. A D gene is named only where the DNA matches it firmly. Some rows mark clone size as missing; the rest say once, few, many or name a class of expanded clone.

clone_size,d_call,v_call,j_call,cdr3_nt,cdr3_aa
-,-,TRBV11-2,TRBJ1-1,TGTGCCAGCAGCTTAGGGGGGCAGGGGAACACTGAAGCTTTCTTT,CASSLGGQGNTEAFF
-,-,TRBV7-2,TRBJ2-5,TGTGCCAGCAGCTTGAACCGACAAGAGACCCAGTACTTC,CASSLNRQETQYF
-,-,TRBV18,TRBJ2-1,TGTGCCAGCTCACCAGGGAGCTCCTACAATGAGCAGTTCTTC,CASSPGSSYNEQFF
-,TRBD1,TRBV6-5,TRBJ2-4,TGTGCCAGCAGCACAGGGGACAGGAGAATGCAGTACTTC,CASSTGDRRMQYF
-,TRBD2,TRBV9,TRBJ2-7,TGTGCCAGCAGCGTAGGGGGACTAGCGGGAGGCCCCTACGAGCAGTACTTC,CASSVGGLAGGPYEQYF
-,-,TRBV25-1,TRBJ1-4,TGTGCCAGCAGTGAACCGGGCCAACGGGAAAAACTGTTTTTT,CASSEPGQREKLFF
-,-,TRBV7-2,TRBJ2-4,TGTGCCAGCGGCGCTTTGGCCAAAAACATTCAGTACTTC,CASGALAKNIQYF
-,TRBD2,TRBV5-1,TRBJ2-7,TGCGCCAGCAGCGGCGGGGCTAGCGGGTGGAACGAGCAGTACTTC,CASSGGASGWNEQYF
-,-,TRBV6-1,TRBJ1-2,TGTGCCAGCAGCCGAGACCCGGGGGAGTTGCGCTACACCTTC,CASSRDPGELRYTF
-,TRBD2,TRBV4-2,TRBJ2-2,TGTGCCAGCAGCCAAGATCCCATGGTAGCGGGGGACACCGGGGAGCTGTTTTTT,CASSQDPMVAGDTGELFF
-,-,TRBV2,TRBJ2-1,TGTGCCAGCAGATATACCTTTAATGAGCAGTTCTTC,CASRYTFNEQFF
-,-,TRBV6-1,TRBJ2-3,TGTGCCAGCATCGGGGTTGGAGATACGCAGTATTTT,CASIGVGDTQYF
-,-,TRBV2,TRBJ2-7,TGTGCCAGCAGTGGAACACAGGGTTTAATCTACGAGCAGTACTTC,CASSGTQGLIYEQYF
few,TRBD1,TRBV6-5,TRBJ2-7,TGTGCCAGCAGTTACCGGACAGGGGAGTACGAGCAGTACTTC,CASSYRTGEYEQYF
-,-,TRBV20-1,TRBJ2-7,TGCAGTGCTAGGAGGACGGGAGAGCAGTACTTC,CSARRTGEQYF